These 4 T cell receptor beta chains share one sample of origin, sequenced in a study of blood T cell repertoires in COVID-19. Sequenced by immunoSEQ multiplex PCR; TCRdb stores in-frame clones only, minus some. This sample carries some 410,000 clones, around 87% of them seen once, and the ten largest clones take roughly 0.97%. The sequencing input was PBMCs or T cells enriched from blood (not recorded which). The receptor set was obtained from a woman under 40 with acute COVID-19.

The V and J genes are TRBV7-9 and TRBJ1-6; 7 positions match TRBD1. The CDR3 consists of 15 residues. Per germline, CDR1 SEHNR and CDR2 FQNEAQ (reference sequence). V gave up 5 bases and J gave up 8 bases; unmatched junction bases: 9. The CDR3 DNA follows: TGTGCCAGCAGCATTACTGGGACAGCCTATTCACCCCTCCACTTT. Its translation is CASSITGTAYSPLHF.

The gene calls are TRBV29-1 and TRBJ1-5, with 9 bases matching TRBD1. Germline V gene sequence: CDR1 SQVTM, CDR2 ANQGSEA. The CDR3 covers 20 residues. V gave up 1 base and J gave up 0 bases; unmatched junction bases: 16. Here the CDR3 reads CSVEVRRGQGLQRSNQPQHF. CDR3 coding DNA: TGCAGCGTTGAAGTGAGGAGGGGACAGGGCCTTCAACGTAGCAATCAGCCCCAGCATTTT.

CDR3 protein: CASTDWGSIQYF. Written as DNA, the CDR3 is TGTGCCAGTACGGACTGGGGTAGCATTCAGTACTTC. The chain couples TRBV19 to TRBJ2-4, with TRBD2 as a possible D gene (5 bases). The CDR3 contains 12 residues. In germline, CDR1 is LNHDA, CDR2 SQIVND (reference sequence). Deletions cut 7 bases from V and 9 bases from J, with 13 bases between. The full variable domain, completed using reference TRBV19 and TRBJ2-4, is DGGITQSPKYLFRKEGQNVTLSCEQNLNHDAMYWYRQDPGQGLRLIYYSQIVNDFQKGDIAEGYSVSREKKESFPLTVTSAQKNPTAFYLCASTDWGSIQYFGAGTRLSVL.

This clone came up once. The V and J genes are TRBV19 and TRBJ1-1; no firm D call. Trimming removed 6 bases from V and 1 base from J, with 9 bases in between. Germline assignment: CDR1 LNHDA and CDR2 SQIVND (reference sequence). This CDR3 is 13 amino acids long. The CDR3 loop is CASSDTSNTEAFF. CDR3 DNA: TGTGCCAGTAGCGATACATCGAACACTGAAGCTTTCTTT.